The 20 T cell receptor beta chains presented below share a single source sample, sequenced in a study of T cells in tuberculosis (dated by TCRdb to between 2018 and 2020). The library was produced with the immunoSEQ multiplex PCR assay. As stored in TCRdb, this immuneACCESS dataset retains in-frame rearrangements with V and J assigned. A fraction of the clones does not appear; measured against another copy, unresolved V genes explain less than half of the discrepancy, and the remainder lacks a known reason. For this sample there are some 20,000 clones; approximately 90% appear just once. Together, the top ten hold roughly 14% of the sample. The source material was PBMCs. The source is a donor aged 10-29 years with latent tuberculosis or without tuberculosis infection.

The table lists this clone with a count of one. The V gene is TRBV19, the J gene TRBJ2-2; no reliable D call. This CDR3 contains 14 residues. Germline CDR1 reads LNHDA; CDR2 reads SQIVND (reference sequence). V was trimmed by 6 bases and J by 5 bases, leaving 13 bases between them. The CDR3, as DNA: TGTGCCAGTAGAGAGGCACCCGCGACCGGGGAGCTGTTTTTT. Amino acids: CASREAPATGELFF.

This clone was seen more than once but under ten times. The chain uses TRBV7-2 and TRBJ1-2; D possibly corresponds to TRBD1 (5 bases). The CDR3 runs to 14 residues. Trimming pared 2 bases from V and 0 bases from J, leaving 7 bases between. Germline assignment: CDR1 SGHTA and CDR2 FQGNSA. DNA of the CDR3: TGTGCCAGCAGCTTACAGGGCTCTAACTATGGCTACACCTTC. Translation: CASSLQGSNYGYTF.

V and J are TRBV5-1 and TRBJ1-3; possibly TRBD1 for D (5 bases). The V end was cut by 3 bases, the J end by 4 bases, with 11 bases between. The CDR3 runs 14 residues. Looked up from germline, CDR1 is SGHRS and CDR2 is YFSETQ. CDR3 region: CASSSTVGGNTIYF. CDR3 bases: TGCGCCAGCAGCTCGACAGTGGGGGGAAACACCATATATTTT.

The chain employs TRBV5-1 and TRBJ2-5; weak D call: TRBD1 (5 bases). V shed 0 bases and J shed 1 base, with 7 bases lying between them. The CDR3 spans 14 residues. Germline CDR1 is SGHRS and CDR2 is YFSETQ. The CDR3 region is CASSLGRAQETQYF. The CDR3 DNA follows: TGCGCCAGCAGCTTGGGCAGGGCCCAAGAGACCCAGTACTTC. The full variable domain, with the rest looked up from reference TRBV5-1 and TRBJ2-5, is KAGVTQTPRYLIKTRGQQVTLSCSPISGHRSVSWYQQTPGQGLQFLFEYFSETQRNKGNFPGRFSGRQFSNSRSEMNVSTLELGDSALYLCASSLGRAQETQYFGPGTRLLVL.

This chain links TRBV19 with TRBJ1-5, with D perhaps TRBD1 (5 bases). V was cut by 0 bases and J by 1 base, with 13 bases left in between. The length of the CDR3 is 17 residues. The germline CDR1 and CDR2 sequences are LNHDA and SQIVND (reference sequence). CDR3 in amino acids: CASSIELGGGSNQPQHF. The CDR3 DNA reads TGTGCCAGTAGTATAGAGCTCGGGGGAGGGAGCAATCAGCCCCAGCATTTT.

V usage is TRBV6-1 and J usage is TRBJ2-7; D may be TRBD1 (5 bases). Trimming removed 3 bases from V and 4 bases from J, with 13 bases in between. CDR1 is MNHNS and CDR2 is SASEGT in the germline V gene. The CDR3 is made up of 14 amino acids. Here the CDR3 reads CASSEGPRLYEQYF. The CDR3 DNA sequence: TGTGCCAGCAGTGAGGGGCCTCGCCTTTACGAGCAGTACTTC.

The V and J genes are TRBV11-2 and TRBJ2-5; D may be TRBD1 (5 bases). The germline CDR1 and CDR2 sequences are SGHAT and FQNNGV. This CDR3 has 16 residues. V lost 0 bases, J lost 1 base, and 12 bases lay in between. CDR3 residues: CASSLDYGRAQETQYF. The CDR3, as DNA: TGTGCCAGCAGCTTAGATTACGGCAGGGCCCAAGAGACCCAGTACTTC.

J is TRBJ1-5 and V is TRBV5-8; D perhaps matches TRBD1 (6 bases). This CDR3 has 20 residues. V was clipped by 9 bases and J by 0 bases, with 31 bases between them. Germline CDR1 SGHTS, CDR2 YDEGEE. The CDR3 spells CATKFHPWGRGAGSNQPQHF. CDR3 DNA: TGTGCCACCAAATTCCACCCATGGGGCAGGGGTGCTGGTAGCAATCAGCCCCAGCATTTT.

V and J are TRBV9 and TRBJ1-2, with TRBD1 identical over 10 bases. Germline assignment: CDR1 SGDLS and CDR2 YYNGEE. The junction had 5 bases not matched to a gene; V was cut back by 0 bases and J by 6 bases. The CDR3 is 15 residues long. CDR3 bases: TGTGCCAGCAGCGTAGGAGGGACAGGGGTAAATGGCTACACCTTC. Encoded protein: CASSVGGTGVNGYTF.

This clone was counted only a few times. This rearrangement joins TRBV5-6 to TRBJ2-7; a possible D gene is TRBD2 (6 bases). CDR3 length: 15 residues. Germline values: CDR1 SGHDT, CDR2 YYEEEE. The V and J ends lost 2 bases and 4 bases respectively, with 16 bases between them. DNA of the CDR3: TGTGCCAGCAGCTTAGCTGGGGGAGGCGTTTACGAGCAGTACTTC. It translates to CASSLAGGGVYEQYF.

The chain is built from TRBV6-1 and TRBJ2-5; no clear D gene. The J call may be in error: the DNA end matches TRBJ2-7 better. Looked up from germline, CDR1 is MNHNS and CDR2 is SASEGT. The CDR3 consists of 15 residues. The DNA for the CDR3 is TGTGCCAGCAGTGAAGCGGGCACAGCCTCCTACGAGCAGTACTTC. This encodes CASSEAGTASYEQYF.

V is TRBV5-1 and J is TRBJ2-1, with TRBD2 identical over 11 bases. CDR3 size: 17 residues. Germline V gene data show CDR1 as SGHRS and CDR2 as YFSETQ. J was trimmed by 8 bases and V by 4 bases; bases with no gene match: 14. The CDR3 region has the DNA TGCGCCAGCAGCCCGTCCCTTACTAGCGGGGGCGGGGATGAGCAGTTCTTC. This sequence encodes CASSPSLTSGGGDEQFF.

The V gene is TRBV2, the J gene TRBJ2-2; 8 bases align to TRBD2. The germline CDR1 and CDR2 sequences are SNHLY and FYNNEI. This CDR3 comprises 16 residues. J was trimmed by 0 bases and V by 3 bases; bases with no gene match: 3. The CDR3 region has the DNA TGTGCCAGCAGTGATGGCGGGGGGACGAACACCGGGGAGCTGTTTTTT. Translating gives CASSDGGGTNTGELFF.

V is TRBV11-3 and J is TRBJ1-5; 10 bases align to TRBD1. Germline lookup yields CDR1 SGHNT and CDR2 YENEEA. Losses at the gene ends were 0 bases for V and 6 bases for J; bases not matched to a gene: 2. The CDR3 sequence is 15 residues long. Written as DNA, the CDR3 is TGTGCCAGCAGCTTAGAGGGGACAGGGGTTCAGCCCCAGCATTTT. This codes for CASSLEGTGVQPQHF.

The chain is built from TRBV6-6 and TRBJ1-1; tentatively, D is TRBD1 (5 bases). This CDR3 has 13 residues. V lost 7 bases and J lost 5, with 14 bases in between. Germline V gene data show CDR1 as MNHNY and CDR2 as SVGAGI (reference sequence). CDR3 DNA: TGTGCCAGCAACCTTCAGGGCTCGACTGAAGCTTTCTTT. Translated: CASNLQGSTEAFF.

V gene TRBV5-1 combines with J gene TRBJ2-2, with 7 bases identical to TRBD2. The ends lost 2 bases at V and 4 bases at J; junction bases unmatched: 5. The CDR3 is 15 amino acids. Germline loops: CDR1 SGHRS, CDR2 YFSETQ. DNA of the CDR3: TGCGCCAGCAGCTTCGGACTAGAGGGCACCGGGGAGCTGTTTTTT. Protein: CASSFGLEGTGELFF. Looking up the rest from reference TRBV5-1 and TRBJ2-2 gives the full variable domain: KAGVTQTPRYLIKTRGQQVTLSCSPISGHRSVSWYQQTPGQGLQFLFEYFSETQRNKGNFPGRFSGRQFSNSRSEMNVSTLELGDSALYLCASSFGLEGTGELFFGEGSRLTVL.

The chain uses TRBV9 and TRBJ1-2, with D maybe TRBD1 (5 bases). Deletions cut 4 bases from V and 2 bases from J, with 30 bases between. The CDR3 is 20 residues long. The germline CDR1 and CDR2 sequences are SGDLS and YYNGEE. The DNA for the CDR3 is TGTGCCAGCAGCACCCGGGGGGGAGGTCAACGCACCGGGTTAAACTATGGCTACACCTTC. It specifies CASSTRGGGQRTGLNYGYTF.

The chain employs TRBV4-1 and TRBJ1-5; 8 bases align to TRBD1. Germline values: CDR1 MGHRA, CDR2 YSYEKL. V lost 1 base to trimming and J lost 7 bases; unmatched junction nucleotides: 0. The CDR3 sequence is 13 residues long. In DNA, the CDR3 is TGCGCCAGCAGCCAAGGGGACAGGCAGCCCCAGCATTTT. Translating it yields CASSQGDRQPQHF.

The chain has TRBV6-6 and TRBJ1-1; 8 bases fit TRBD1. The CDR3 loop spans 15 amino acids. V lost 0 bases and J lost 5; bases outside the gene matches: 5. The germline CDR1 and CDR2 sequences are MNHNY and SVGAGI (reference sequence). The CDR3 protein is CASSYSQGAGTEAFF. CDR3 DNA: TGTGCCAGCAGTTACTCCCAGGGGGCGGGGACTGAAGCTTTCTTT.

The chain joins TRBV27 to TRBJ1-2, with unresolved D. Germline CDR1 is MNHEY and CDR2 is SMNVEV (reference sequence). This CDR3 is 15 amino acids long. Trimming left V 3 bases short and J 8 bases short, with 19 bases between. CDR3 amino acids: CASSFDSRSMSGYTF. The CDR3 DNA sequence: TGTGCCAGCAGTTTTGATAGTCGGTCTATGTCGGGCTACACCTTC.